This TCR beta chain was found in a study of cytomegalovirus exposure and HLA in healthy donors. Vbeta (60) and Jbeta (13) primers were used in the PCR. Libraries were prepared by immunoSEQ multiplex PCR; TCRdb keeps only in-frame clonotypes and omits some of them. This sample yields 100,000 to 150,000 clones, of which around four fifths are seen a single time; approximately 10% belongs to the top ten. Study-level results: With further analysis later on, most CMV-associated TCR beta chains appeared HLA-restricted. In a later analysis, compared with equally common non-associated chains, HLA-associated beta chains were more expanded. For TCR beta chains, V- and J-gene trimming was later linked to a missense DCLRE1C variant.

A remark on this clone: Its target is unknown.

The origin of this receptor is a young man in good health and CMV-seropositive. Sequenced sample: PBMCs.

CDR3 nucleotides: TGTGCCAGCAGCTCACGCGGAGCAATGACGCCAGATACGCAGTATTTT. Residues: CASSSRGAMTPDTQYF. This chain uses TRBV7-2 with TRBJ2-3; D call uncertain. Germline-derived CDR1 and CDR2 are SGHTA and FQGNSA. CDR3 length: 16 amino acids. V shed 4 bases and J shed 4 bases, with 18 bases lying between them.